This is a list of T cell receptor beta chains from one sample in a study of cytomegalovirus exposure and HLA in healthy donors. Profiled with immunoSEQ multiplex PCR; TCRdb holds only in-frame clones, not every one. The table lists approximately 150,000 clones, more than 70% of them singletons. The specimen was PBMCs. The receptor set was obtained from a man between 35 and 55 years old in good health and CMV-seronegative. Each CDR3 is given with its conserved first and last residue. D genes are given only for firm matches. Not all rows give a size; the values are once, few, many and, for expanded clones, a class.

v_gene: TRBV2; d_gene: .; j_gene: TRBJ2-2; abundance: .; CDR3aa: CASSFAGDTGELFF; CDR3nt: TGTGCCAGCAGTTTCGCAGGGGACACCGGGGAGCTGTTTTTT
v_gene: TRBV7-6; d_gene: .; j_gene: TRBJ1-3; abundance: .; CDR3aa: CASSSGVSGNTIYF; CDR3nt: TGTGCCAGCAGCTCAGGGGTCTCTGGAAACACCATATATTTT
v_gene: TRBV2; d_gene: TRBD1; j_gene: TRBJ1-3; abundance: .; CDR3aa: CAIFFQRDSSGNTIYF; CDR3nt: TGTGCCATTTTTTTTCAAAGGGACAGCTCTGGAAACACCATATATTTT
v_gene: TRBV5-4; d_gene: TRBD1; j_gene: TRBJ2-7; abundance: .; CDR3aa: CASTPGQGRYEQYF; CDR3nt: TGTGCCAGTACCCCGGGACAGGGTCGCTACGAGCAGTACTTC
v_gene: TRBV7-2; d_gene: TRBD1; j_gene: TRBJ1-2; abundance: .; CDR3aa: CASSQRQGTLYGYTF; CDR3nt: TGTGCCAGCAGCCAACGACAGGGGACCCTCTATGGCTACACCTTC
v_gene: TRBV4-3; d_gene: TRBD2; j_gene: TRBJ2-1; abundance: few; CDR3aa: CASSQDRAGGVYNEQFF; CDR3nt: TGCGCCAGCAGCCAAGATCGGGCGGGGGGGGTCTACAATGAGCAGTTCTTC
v_gene: TRBV4-3; d_gene: .; j_gene: TRBJ1-1; abundance: .; CDR3aa: CASSQARDQWQAFF; CDR3nt: TGCGCCAGCAGCCAAGCCAGGGATCAATGGCAAGCTTTCTTT
v_gene: TRBV2; d_gene: TRBD2; j_gene: TRBJ2-3; abundance: .; CDR3aa: CASRGRGGGPSRTDTQYF; CDR3nt: TGTGCCAGCAGGGGTAGAGGCGGGGGGCCCTCTCGCACAGATACGCAGTATTTT
v_gene: TRBV16; d_gene: .; j_gene: TRBJ1-5; abundance: .; CDR3aa: CASSQGENQPQHF; CDR3nt: TGTGCCAGCAGCCAAGGAGAGAATCAGCCCCAGCATTTT
v_gene: TRBV5-4; d_gene: TRBD1; j_gene: TRBJ1-2; abundance: .; CDR3aa: CASSRGQGLTGGYTF; CDR3nt: TGTGCCAGCAGCCGCGGACAGGGGCTAACTGGTGGCTACACCTTC
v_gene: TRBV6-5; d_gene: .; j_gene: TRBJ1-1; abundance: few; CDR3aa: CASSYAMMKNTEAFF; CDR3nt: TGTGCCAGCAGTTACGCGATGATGAAGAACACTGAAGCTTTCTTT
v_gene: TRBV2; d_gene: .; j_gene: TRBJ1-4; abundance: few; CDR3aa: CASSVDSVATNEKLFF; CDR3nt: TGTGCCAGCAGTGTAGACAGTGTAGCAACTAATGAAAAACTGTTTTTT
v_gene: TRBV5-1; d_gene: TRBD1; j_gene: TRBJ2-3; abundance: .; CDR3aa: CASSFRQGASDTQYF; CDR3nt: TGCGCCAGCAGCTTCCGACAGGGGGCTTCAGATACGCAGTATTTT
v_gene: TRBV9; d_gene: .; j_gene: TRBJ1-1; abundance: .; CDR3aa: CASSLVQAGTEAFF; CDR3nt: TGTGCCAGCAGCTTGGTCCAGGCGGGAACTGAAGCTTTCTTT
v_gene: TRBV11-2; d_gene: .; j_gene: TRBJ2-7; abundance: once; CDR3aa: CASSGGGPYEQYF; CDR3nt: TGTGCCAGCAGCGGAGGGGGCCCCTACGAGCAGTACTTC
v_gene: TRBV2; d_gene: TRBD1; j_gene: TRBJ1-5; abundance: .; CDR3aa: CASRRDRGLTRQPQHF; CDR3nt: TGTGCCAGCAGGAGGGACAGGGGTTTAACAAGGCAGCCCCAGCATTTT
v_gene: TRBV5-8; d_gene: .; j_gene: TRBJ1-5; abundance: few; CDR3aa: CASSRGKPQHF; CDR3nt: TGTGCCTCTAGTCGGGGGAAGCCCCAGCATTTT
v_gene: TRBV7-8; d_gene: TRBD1; j_gene: TRBJ2-7; abundance: .; CDR3aa: CASSPRSGTGSLEQYF; CDR3nt: TGTGCCAGCAGCCCTCGATCCGGGACAGGGTCCTTAGAGCAGTACTTC
v_gene: TRBV7-3; d_gene: TRBD1; j_gene: TRBJ2-2; abundance: .; CDR3aa: CASSVGQGLVRELFF; CDR3nt: TGTGCCAGCAGCGTGGGACAGGGGCTTGTCCGGGAGCTGTTTTTT
v_gene: TRBV10-3; d_gene: TRBD1; j_gene: TRBJ2-7; abundance: .; CDR3aa: CAISGTGASYEQYF; CDR3nt: TGTGCCATCAGTGGGACAGGCGCCTCCTACGAGCAGTACTTC
v_gene: TRBV27; d_gene: TRBD1; j_gene: TRBJ1-2; abundance: .; CDR3aa: CASSPRTGANYGYTF; CDR3nt: TGTGCCAGCAGTCCCCGGACAGGGGCGAACTATGGCTACACCTTC
v_gene: TRBV2; d_gene: TRBD1; j_gene: TRBJ1-4; abundance: .; CDR3aa: CASYLKSGTGGYAGANEKLFF; CDR3nt: TGTGCCAGCTACCTTAAATCGGGGACAGGGGGCTATGCGGGTGCTAATGAAAAACTGTTTTTT
v_gene: TRBV2; d_gene: TRBD1; j_gene: TRBJ1-2; abundance: .; CDR3aa: CASSKASTGGGYTF; CDR3nt: TGTGCCAGCAGTAAAGCATCGACAGGGGGGGGCTACACCTTC
v_gene: TRBV6-1; d_gene: .; j_gene: TRBJ1-5; abundance: few; CDR3aa: CASRTRTVINQPQHF; CDR3nt: TGTGCCAGCAGGACCCGGACAGTGATCAATCAGCCCCAGCATTTT
v_gene: TRBV19; d_gene: .; j_gene: TRBJ2-5; abundance: .; CDR3aa: CASSRPRTSGETQYF; CDR3nt: TGTGCCAGTAGCCGACCTCGGACCAGCGGGGAGACCCAGTACTTC
v_gene: TRBV4-3; d_gene: .; j_gene: TRBJ2-1; abundance: .; CDR3aa: CASSQDSSSYNEQFF; CDR3nt: TGCGCCAGCAGCCAAGATTCCAGCTCCTACAATGAGCAGTTCTTC
v_gene: TRBV28; d_gene: TRBD1; j_gene: TRBJ2-3; abundance: .; CDR3aa: CASTDREISTDTQYF; CDR3nt: TGTGCCAGTACGGACAGGGAAATCAGCACAGATACGCAGTATTTT
v_gene: TRBV29-1; d_gene: .; j_gene: TRBJ1-3; abundance: .; CDR3aa: CSVGRDSGNTIYF; CDR3nt: TGCAGCGTTGGGCGGGATTCTGGAAACACCATATATTTT
v_gene: TRBV9; d_gene: .; j_gene: TRBJ2-7; abundance: .; CDR3aa: CASSVGPGDGYEQYF; CDR3nt: TGTGCCAGCAGCGTAGGGCCGGGGGACGGGTACGAGCAGTACTTC
v_gene: TRBV5-1; d_gene: TRBD1; j_gene: TRBJ1-1; abundance: .; CDR3aa: CASSLTGALNTEAFF; CDR3nt: TGCGCCAGCAGCTTGACAGGGGCCTTGAACACTGAAGCTTTCTTT
v_gene: TRBV9; d_gene: .; j_gene: TRBJ1-1; abundance: .; CDR3aa: CASSVGRGPNTEAFF; CDR3nt: TGTGCCAGCAGCGTAGGAAGGGGCCCGAACACTGAAGCTTTCTTT
v_gene: TRBV29-1; d_gene: TRBD2; j_gene: TRBJ2-5; abundance: few; CDR3aa: CSVDIGGKETQYF; CDR3nt: TGCAGCGTTGATATCGGGGGGAAAGAGACCCAGTACTTC
v_gene: TRBV5-5; d_gene: TRBD1; j_gene: TRBJ1-2; abundance: .; CDR3aa: CASSQDRAGYTF; CDR3nt: TGTGCCAGCAGCCAAGACAGGGCTGGCTACACCTTC
v_gene: TRBV6-5; d_gene: .; j_gene: TRBJ1-1; abundance: .; CDR3aa: CASSTGWNRPEAFF; CDR3nt: TGTGCCAGCAGTACCGGATGGAACAGGCCTGAAGCTTTCTTT
v_gene: TRBV7-2; d_gene: .; j_gene: TRBJ2-5; abundance: .; CDR3aa: CASGVGPTPGTQYF; CDR3nt: TGTGCCAGCGGGGTGGGGCCTACTCCGGGGACCCAGTACTTC
v_gene: TRBV7-3; d_gene: .; j_gene: TRBJ2-5; abundance: .; CDR3aa: CASSVASGFQETQYF; CDR3nt: TGTGCCAGCAGCGTCGCATCAGGGTTTCAAGAGACCCAGTACTTC
v_gene: TRBV5-1; d_gene: TRBD1; j_gene: TRBJ2-7; abundance: few; CDR3aa: CASSLGTGEGEQYF; CDR3nt: TGCGCCAGCAGCTTGGGGACAGGGGAAGGCGAGCAGTACTTC
v_gene: TRBV7-7; d_gene: TRBD1; j_gene: TRBJ2-3; abundance: .; CDR3aa: CASSFATGGTDTQYF; CDR3nt: TGTGCCAGCAGCTTCGCGACAGGGGGAACAGATACGCAGTATTTT
v_gene: TRBV5-1; d_gene: TRBD2; j_gene: TRBJ2-3; abundance: .; CDR3aa: CASSPGLAASTDTQYF; CDR3nt: TGCGCCAGCAGCCCGGGACTAGCGGCTAGCACAGATACGCAGTATTTT
v_gene: TRBV2; d_gene: .; j_gene: TRBJ2-1; abundance: .; CDR3aa: CASVRRPYNEQFF; CDR3nt: TGTGCCAGCGTCCGGAGACCTTACAATGAGCAGTTCTTC
v_gene: TRBV5-1; d_gene: .; j_gene: TRBJ2-1; abundance: .; CDR3aa: CASSYSSGANEQFF; CDR3nt: TGCGCCAGCAGCTACTCATCAGGGGCTAATGAGCAGTTCTTC
v_gene: TRBV2; d_gene: .; j_gene: TRBJ1-5; abundance: few; CDR3aa: CASSDPGQINQPQHF; CDR3nt: TGTGCCAGCAGTGATCCAGGACAGATCAATCAGCCCCAGCATTTT
v_gene: TRBV19; d_gene: .; j_gene: TRBJ1-5; abundance: .; CDR3aa: CASSTGYGPQHF; CDR3nt: TGTGCCAGTAGTACGGGGTACGGGCCCCAGCATTTT
v_gene: TRBV6-1; d_gene: .; j_gene: TRBJ1-1; abundance: .; CDR3aa: CASRDGQNLNTEAFF; CDR3nt: TGTGCCAGCAGGGACGGACAGAACCTTAACACTGAAGCTTTCTTT
v_gene: TRBV7-3; d_gene: .; j_gene: TRBJ1-2; abundance: .; CDR3aa: CASSPTGTTGNDGYTF; CDR3nt: TGTGCCAGCAGCCCTACCGGGACGACAGGAAACGATGGCTACACCTTC
v_gene: TRBV4-3; d_gene: .; j_gene: TRBJ1-3; abundance: .; CDR3aa: CASSQDTENTIYF; CDR3nt: TGCGCCAGCAGCCAAGATACAGAAAACACCATATATTTT
v_gene: TRBV7-2; d_gene: .; j_gene: TRBJ2-7; abundance: .; CDR3aa: CASSLYSVSYEQYF; CDR3nt: TGTGCCAGCAGCTTATATTCTGTCTCCTACGAGCAGTACTTC
v_gene: TRBV4-3; d_gene: .; j_gene: TRBJ2-5; abundance: .; CDR3aa: CASSLRPGQKETQYF; CDR3nt: TGCGCCAGCAGCCTTAGGCCGGGACAAAAAGAGACCCAGTACTTC
v_gene: TRBV7-9; d_gene: .; j_gene: TRBJ1-1; abundance: .; CDR3aa: CASSLQIDTEAFF; CDR3nt: TGTGCCAGCAGCTTACAAATAGACACTGAAGCTTTCTTT
v_gene: TRBV4-3; d_gene: .; j_gene: TRBJ1-1; abundance: .; CDR3aa: CASSRAALNTEAFF; CDR3nt: TGCGCCAGCAGTCGCGCCGCATTGAACACTGAAGCTTTCTTT
v_gene: TRBV5-6; d_gene: .; j_gene: TRBJ2-5; abundance: once; CDR3aa: CASSWGGAGETQYF; CDR3nt: TGTGCCAGCAGCTGGGGGGGGGCAGGGGAGACCCAGTACTTC